This T cell receptor (beta chain) appears in the sequencing data of a study of CD8 T cells in Susac syndrome. The authors reverse transcribed roughly 0.5 to 1 ug RNA with random hexamers. immunoSEQ multiplex PCR amplified TCR beta CDR3 across 54 Vbeta, 13 Jbeta. Each CDR3 protein is one row after TCRdb ran MiXCR on the immunoSEQ multiplex PCR reads. The sample includes some 160,000 distinct CDR3 sequences, 94% seen only once; the top ten take roughly 0.12%. Germline V gene sequence: CDR1 SGDLS, CDR2 YYNGEE. V was clipped by 0 bases and J by 5 bases, with 14 bases between them. This CDR3 is 15 amino acids long. Sequencing of TCR beta, carried out with a high-throughput approach, was applied to CD8+ and CD4+ T cells from the blood. TEMRA cells were enriched by FACS, while CD8+ and CD4+ T cells were obtained through a negative isolation that was performed magnetically.

This clonotype was sampled from a human donor with Susac syndrome. Material: CD4+ T cells from PBMCs. The chain is built from TRBV9 and TRBJ2-5, with D perhaps TRBD1 (5 bases). This CDR3 is CASSVGGPAQETQYF. The CDR3 coding sequence is TGTGCCAGCAGCGTAGGGGGCCCGGCCCAGGAGACCCAGTACTTC.